This is a list of T cell receptor beta chains from one sample in a study of T cells in Graves' hyperthyroidism and ophthalmopathy. Via MiXCR, TCRdb re-called the multiplex PCR reads, giving one row per CDR3 protein. In the table there are around 610,000 distinct CDR3 sequences, 14% to 15% of which are singletons. Sequenced sample: blood. These receptors came from a woman between 35 and 50 years old with Graves' ophthalmopathy. The CDR3 runs from the conserved cysteine through the conserved F or W. The D gene is left open where the match is weak. Clone size appears in some rows only: once, few, many, or a class for an expanded clone.

d_call clone_size j_call v_call cdr3_nt cdr3_aa
. many TRBJ2-4 TRBV7-2 TGTGCCAGCAGCTCAACAGGGGCCAAAAACATTCAGTACTTC CASSSTGAKNIQYF
. . TRBJ2-2 TRBV19 TGTGCCAGTAGTATGTGGGTCGGGGAGCTGTTTTTT CASSMWVGELFF
TRBD1 many TRBJ1-2 TRBV28 TGTGCCAGCAGCCGCACTAGGCAGGGGGCTACCTATGGCTACACCTTC CASSRTRQGATYGYTF
. many TRBJ2-5 TRBV29-1 TGCAGCGTAGTCATCAGGGTACAGGAGACCCAGTACTTC CSVVIRVQETQYF
. many TRBJ2-7 TRBV27 TGTGCCAGCAGTTACCGCGGAGGTCAGAGGAGCGAGCAGTACTTC CASSYRGGQRSEQYF
. . TRBJ1-2 TRBV30 TGTGCCTGGAGTCATCCAGGGGATGGCTACACCTTC CAWSHPGDGYTF
. . TRBJ1-1 TRBV6-5 TGTGCCAGCAGTCACCAGCCGACGGGGTACACTGAAGCTTTCTTT CASSHQPTGYTEAFF
. many TRBJ1-5 TRBV28 TGTGCCAGCATGCAGACCAATCAGCCCCAGCATTTT CASMQTNQPQHF
TRBD1 many TRBJ1-2 TRBV28 TGTGCCAGCAGCCAGGGACAGGGACGGTTTGGCTACACCTTC CASSQGQGRFGYTF
. few TRBJ2-5 TRBV2 TGTGCCAGCAACAAACTAGGGCACCAAGAGACCCAGTACTTC CASNKLGHQETQYF
. many TRBJ2-7 TRBV7-9 TGTGCCAGCAGCTTAAGGGAGGGGGCCTCCTACGAGCAGTACTTC CASSLREGASYEQYF
. many TRBJ2-7 TRBV6-1 TGTGCCAGCAGTGAAGCTAGTCTCTCGGGCGAGCAGTACTTC CASSEASLSGEQYF
. many TRBJ1-5 TRBV6-1 TGTGCCAGCGGTAGAAGCGGGGGCGCGGGTGGCAATCAGCCCCAGCATTTT CASGRSGGAGGNQPQHF
TRBD1 many TRBJ2-5 TRBV2 TGTGCCAGCAGGGTAACAGGGGTAATCTTCGAGACCCAGTACTTC CASRVTGVIFETQYF
. many TRBJ1-2 TRBV6-1 TGTGCCAGCAGTGCCGGGAGTCCCTCCTATGGCTACACCTTC CASSAGSPSYGYTF
TRBD1 many TRBJ2-7 TRBV7-9 TGTGCCAGCAGCTGGGACAGGGGGATCGACGAGCAGTACTTC CASSWDRGIDEQYF
. many TRBJ2-7 TRBV6-2/TRBV6-3 TGTGCCAGCACTCGGGGCCCCGCGGGCTACGAGCAGTACTTC CASTRGPAGYEQYF
. few TRBJ2-5 TRBV2 TGTGCCAGCAGTGAGAGCTTGGTGCAGCAAGAGACCCAGTACTTC CASSESLVQQETQYF
TRBD2 many TRBJ2-7 TRBV7-8 TGTGCCAGCAGCTTAGGGCACCCGGGAGGGCCGGGTGAGCAGTACTTC CASSLGHPGGPGEQYF
TRBD1 many TRBJ2-5 TRBV18 TGTGCCAGCTCACCACAGGGGGCGCGACTTGAGACCCAGTACTTC CASSPQGARLETQYF
. many TRBJ1-5 TRBV12-3/TRBV12-4 TGTGCCAGCAGTAGACAGACTAGCGGTCAGCCCCAGCATTTT CASSRQTSGQPQHF
. . TRBJ2-5 TRBV12-3/TRBV12-4 TGTGCCAGCAGTTCACAGGGGTGGCTAGCGACCAATGGGGGAGAGACCCAGTACTTC CASSSQGWLATNGGETQYF
TRBD1 many TRBJ2-5 TRBV18 TGTGCCAGCTCACCATCTCAGGGGGCGGAAGAGACCCAGTACTTC CASSPSQGAEETQYF
TRBD2 . TRBJ2-5 TRBV6-5 TGTGCCAGCAGTTACTCGAAGACGGGGGGGGCCGGGACCCAGTACTTC CASSYSKTGGAGTQYF
. many TRBJ2-7 TRBV20-1 TGCAGTGCTAGAGAGAGCGCTACCTACGAGCAGTACTTC CSARESATYEQYF
. many TRBJ2-7 TRBV6-5 TGTGCCAGCAGTTACGACTCTGAGTACGAGCAGTACTTC CASSYDSEYEQYF